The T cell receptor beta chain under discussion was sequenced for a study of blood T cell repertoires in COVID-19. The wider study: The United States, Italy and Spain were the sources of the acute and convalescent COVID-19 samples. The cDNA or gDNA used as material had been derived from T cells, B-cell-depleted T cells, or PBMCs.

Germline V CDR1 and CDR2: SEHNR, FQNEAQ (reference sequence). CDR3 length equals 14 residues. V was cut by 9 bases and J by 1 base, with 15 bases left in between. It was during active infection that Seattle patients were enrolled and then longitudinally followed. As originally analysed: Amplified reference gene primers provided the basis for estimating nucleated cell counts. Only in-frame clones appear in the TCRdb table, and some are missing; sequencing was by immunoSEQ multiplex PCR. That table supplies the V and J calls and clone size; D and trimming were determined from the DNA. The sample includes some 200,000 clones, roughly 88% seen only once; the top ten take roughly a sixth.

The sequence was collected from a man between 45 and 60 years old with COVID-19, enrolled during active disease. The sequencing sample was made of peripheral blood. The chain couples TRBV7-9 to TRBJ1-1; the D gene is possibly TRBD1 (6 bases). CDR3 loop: CASTGHQENTEAFF. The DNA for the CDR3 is TGTGCCAGTACGGGACACCAAGAGAACACTGAAGCTTTCTTT. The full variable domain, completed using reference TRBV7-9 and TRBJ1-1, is DTGVSQNPRHKITKRGQNVTFRCDPISEHNRLYWYRQTLGQGPEFLTYFQNEAQLEKSRLLSDRFSAERPKGSFSTLEIQRTEQGDSAMYLCASTGHQENTEAFFGQGTRLTVV.